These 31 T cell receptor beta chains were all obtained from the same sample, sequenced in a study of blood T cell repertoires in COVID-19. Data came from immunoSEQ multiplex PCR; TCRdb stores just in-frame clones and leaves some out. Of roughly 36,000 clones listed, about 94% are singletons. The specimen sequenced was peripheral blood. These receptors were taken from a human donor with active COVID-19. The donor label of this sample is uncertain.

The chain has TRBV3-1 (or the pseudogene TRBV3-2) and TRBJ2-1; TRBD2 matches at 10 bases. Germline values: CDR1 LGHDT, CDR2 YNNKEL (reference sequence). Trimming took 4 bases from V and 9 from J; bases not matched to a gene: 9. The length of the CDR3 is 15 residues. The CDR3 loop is CASSREREGLGEQFF. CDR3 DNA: TGTGCCAGCAGCCGAGAGCGGGAGGGCCTTGGTGAGCAGTTCTTC.

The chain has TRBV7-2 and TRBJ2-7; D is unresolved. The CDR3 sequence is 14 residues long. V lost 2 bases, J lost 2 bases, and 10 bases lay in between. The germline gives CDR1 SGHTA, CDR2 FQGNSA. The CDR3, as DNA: TGTGCCAGCAGCTTACTATGGGCCCCCTACGAGCAGTACTTC. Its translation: CASSLLWAPYEQYF.

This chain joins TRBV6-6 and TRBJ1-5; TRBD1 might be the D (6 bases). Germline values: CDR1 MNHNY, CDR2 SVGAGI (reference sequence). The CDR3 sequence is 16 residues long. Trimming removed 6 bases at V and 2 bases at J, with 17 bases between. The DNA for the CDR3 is TGTGCCAGCAGACAAACAGGGAATAACGGCAATCAGCCCCAGCATTTT. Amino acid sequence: CASRQTGNNGNQPQHF.

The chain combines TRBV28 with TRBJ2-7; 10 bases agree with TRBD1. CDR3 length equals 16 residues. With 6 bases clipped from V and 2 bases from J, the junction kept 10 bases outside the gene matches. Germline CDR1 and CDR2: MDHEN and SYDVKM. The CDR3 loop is CASSPHPGQGTYEQYF. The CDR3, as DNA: TGTGCCAGCAGCCCCCACCCGGGACAGGGGACCTACGAGCAGTACTTC.

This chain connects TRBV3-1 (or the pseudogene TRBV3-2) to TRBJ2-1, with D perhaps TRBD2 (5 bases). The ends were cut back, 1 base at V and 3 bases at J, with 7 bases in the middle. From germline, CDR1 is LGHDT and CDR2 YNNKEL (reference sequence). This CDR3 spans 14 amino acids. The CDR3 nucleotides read TGTGCCAGCAGCCAAGCGGGAAACTACAATGAGCAGTTCTTC. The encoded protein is CASSQAGNYNEQFF.

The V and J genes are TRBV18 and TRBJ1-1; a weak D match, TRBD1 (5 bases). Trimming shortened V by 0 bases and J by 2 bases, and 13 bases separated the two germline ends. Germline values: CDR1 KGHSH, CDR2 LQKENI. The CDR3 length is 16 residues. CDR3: CASSPPVRATNTEAFF. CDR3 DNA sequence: TGTGCCAGCTCACCACCAGTCAGGGCGACCAACACTGAAGCTTTCTTT.

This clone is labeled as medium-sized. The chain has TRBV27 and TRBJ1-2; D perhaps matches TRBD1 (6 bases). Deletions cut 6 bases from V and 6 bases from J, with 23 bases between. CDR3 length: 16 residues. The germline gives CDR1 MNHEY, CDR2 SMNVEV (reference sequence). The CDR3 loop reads CASRGPTGQFIDGYTF. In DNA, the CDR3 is TGTGCCAGCAGGGGCCCCACCGGACAGTTCATAGATGGCTACACCTTC.

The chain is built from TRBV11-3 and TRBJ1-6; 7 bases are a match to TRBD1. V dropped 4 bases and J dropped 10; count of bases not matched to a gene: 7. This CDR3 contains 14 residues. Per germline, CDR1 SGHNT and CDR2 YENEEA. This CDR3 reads CASSSVGQRSPLHF. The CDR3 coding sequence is TGTGCCAGCAGCTCAGTGGGACAGAGGTCACCCCTCCACTTT.

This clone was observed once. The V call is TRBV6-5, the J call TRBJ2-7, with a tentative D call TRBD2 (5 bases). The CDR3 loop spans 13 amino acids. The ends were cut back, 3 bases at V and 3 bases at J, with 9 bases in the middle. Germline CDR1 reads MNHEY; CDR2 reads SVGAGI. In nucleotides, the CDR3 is TGTGCCAGCAGTTATCAGGCGGGCTACGAGCAGTACTTC. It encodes CASSYQAGYEQYF.

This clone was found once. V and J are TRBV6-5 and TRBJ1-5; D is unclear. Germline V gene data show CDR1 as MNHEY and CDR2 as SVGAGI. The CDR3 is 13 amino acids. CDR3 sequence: CTSQRGRDQPQHF. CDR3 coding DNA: TGTACGTCTCAGAGAGGGAGGGATCAGCCCCAGCATTTT.

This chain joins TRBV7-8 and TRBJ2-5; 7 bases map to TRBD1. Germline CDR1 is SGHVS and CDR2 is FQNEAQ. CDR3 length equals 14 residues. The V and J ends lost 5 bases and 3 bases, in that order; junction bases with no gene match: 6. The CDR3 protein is CASSTGQPEETQYF. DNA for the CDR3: TGTGCCAGCAGCACGGGACAGCCAGAAGAGACCCAGTACTTC.

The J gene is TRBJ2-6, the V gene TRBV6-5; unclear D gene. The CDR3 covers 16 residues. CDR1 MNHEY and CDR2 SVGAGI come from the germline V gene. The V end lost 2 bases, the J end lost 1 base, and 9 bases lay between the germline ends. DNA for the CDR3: TGTGCCAGCAGTTACCTCACACAATCTGGGGCCAACGTCCTGACTTTC. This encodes CASSYLTQSGANVLTF.

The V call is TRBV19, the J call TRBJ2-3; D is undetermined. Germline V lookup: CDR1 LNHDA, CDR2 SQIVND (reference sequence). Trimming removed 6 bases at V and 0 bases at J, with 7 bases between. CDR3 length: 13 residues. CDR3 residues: CASSATSTDTQYF. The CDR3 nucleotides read TGTGCCAGTAGCGCAACTAGCACAGATACGCAGTATTTT.

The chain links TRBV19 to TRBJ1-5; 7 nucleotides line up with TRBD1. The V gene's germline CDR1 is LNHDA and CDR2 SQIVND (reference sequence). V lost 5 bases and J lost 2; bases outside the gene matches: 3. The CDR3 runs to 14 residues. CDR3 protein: CASSSTGRNQPQHF. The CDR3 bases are TGTGCCAGTAGTTCGACAGGGCGCAATCAGCCCCAGCATTTT.

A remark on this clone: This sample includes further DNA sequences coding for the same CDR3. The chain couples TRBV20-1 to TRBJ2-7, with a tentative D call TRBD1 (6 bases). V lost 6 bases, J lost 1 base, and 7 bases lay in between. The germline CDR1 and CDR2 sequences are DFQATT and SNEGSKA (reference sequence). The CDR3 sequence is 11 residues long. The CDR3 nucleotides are TGCAGTGCGGGACAATCCTACGAGCAGTACTTC. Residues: CSAGQSYEQYF.

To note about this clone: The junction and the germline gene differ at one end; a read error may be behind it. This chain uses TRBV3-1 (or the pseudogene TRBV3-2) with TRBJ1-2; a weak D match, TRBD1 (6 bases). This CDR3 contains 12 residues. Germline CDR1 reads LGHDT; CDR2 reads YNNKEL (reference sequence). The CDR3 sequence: CASSQVGDRSVF. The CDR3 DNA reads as TGTGCCAGCAGCCAAGTGGGAGACAGGTCCGTTTTC.

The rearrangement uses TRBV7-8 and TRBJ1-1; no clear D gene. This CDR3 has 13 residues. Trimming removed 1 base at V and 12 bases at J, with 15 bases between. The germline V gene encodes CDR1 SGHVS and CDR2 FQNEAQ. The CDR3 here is CASSLDDWSEPFF. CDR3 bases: TGTGCCAGCAGCTTAGATGATTGGTCAGAACCTTTCTTT.

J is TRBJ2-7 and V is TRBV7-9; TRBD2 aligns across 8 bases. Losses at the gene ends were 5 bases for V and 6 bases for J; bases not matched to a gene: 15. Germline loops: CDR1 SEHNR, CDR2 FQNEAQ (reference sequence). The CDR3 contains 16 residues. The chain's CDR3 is CASSQPGGNRKSEQYF. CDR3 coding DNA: TGTGCCAGCAGCCAACCGGGGGGGAACAGGAAGTCCGAGCAGTACTTC.

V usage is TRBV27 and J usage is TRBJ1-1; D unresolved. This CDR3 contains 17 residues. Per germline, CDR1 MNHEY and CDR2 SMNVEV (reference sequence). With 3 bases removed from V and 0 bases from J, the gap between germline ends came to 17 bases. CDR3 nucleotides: TGTGCCAGCAGTTTTGGTACGTTGTCCAGATTGAACACTGAAGCTTTCTTT. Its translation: CASSFGTLSRLNTEAFF.

The CDR3 coding sequence is TGTGCCAGCAGCTTTGGTCGGGGGGCGCTCCACGAGCAGTACTTC. Protein: CASSFGRGALHEQYF. The gene calls are TRBV5-6 and TRBJ2-7, with D possibly being TRBD2 (7 bases). V lost 2 bases and J lost 5, with 17 bases in between. There are 15 residues in the CDR3. CDR1 and CDR2 from the germline V gene are SGHDT and YYEEEE.

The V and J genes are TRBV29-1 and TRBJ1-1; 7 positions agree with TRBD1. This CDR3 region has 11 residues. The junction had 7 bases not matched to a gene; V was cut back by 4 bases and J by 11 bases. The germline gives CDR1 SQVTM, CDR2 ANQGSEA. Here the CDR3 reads CSVVGQEVAFF. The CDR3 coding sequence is TGCAGCGTTGTCGGACAGGAGGTGGCTTTCTTT.

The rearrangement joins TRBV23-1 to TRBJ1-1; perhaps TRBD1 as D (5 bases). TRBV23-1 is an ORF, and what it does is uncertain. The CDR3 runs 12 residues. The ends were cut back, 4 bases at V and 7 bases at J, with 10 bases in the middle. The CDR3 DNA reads TGCGCCAGCAGTCCTGGGAGGGGTGAAGCTTTCTTT. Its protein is CASSPGRGEAFF.

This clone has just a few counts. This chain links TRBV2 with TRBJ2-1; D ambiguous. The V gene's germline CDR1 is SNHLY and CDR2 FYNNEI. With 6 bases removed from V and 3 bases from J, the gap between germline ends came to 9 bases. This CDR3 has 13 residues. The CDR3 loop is CASSLGVYNEQFF. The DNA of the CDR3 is TGTGCCAGCAGCCTCGGAGTCTACAATGAGCAGTTCTTC.

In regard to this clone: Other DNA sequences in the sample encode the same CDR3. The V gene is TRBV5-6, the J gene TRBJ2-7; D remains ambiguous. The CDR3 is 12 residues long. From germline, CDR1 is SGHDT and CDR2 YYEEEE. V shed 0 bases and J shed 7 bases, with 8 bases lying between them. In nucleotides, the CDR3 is TGTGCCAGCAGCTTGGCGGGTGGTGAGCAGTACTTC. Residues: CASSLAGGEQYF. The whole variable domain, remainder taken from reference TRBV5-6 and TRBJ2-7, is DAGVTQSPTHLIKTRGQQVTLRCSPKSGHDTVSWYQQALGQGPQFIFQYYEEEERQRGNFPDRFSGHQFPNYSSELNVNALLLGDSALYLCASSLAGGEQYFGPGTRLTVT.

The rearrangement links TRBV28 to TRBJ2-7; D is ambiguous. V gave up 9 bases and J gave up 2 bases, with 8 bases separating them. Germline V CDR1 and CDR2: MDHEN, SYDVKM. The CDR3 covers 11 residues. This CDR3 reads CASLSAYEQYF. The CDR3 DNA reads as TGTGCCAGTTTATCCGCCTACGAGCAGTACTTC. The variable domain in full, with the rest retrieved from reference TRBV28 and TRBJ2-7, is DVKVTQSSRYLVKRTGEKVFLECVQDMDHENMFWYRQDPGLGLRLIYFSYDVKMKEKGDIPEGYSVSREKKERFSLILESASTNQTSMYLCASLSAYEQYFGPGTRLTVT.

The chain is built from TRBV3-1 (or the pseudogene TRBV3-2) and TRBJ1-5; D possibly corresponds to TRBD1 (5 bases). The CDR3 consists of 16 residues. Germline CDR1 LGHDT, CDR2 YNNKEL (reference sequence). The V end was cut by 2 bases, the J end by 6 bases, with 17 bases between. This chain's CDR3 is CASSQTSGGVGQPQHF. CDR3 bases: TGTGCCAGCAGCCAAACCTCCGGGGGGGTAGGTCAGCCCCAGCATTTT.

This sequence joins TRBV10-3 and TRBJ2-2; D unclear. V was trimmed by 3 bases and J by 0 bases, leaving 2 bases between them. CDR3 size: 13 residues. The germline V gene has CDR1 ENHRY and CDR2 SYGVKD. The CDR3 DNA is TGTGCCATCAGTGACACGAACACCGGGGAGCTGTTTTTT. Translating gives CAISDTNTGELFF.

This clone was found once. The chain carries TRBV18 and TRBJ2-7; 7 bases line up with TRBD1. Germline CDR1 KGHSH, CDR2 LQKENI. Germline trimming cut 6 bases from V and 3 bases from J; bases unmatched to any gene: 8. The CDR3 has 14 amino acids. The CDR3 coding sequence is TGTGCCAGCTCTCCGACTCGGGACAGCTACGAGCAGTACTTC. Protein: CASSPTRDSYEQYF.

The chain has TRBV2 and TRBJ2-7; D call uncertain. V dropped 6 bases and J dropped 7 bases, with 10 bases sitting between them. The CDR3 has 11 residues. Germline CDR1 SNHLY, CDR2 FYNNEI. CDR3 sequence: CASRRYEEQYF. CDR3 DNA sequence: TGTGCCAGCAGAAGATACGAGGAGCAGTACTTC.

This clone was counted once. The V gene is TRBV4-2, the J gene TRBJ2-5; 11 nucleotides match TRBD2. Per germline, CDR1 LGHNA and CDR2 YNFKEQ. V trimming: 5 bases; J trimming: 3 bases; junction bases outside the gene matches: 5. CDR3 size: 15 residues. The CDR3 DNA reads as TGTGCCAGCAGCTCTAGCGGGGGGCTAAAAGAGACCCAGTACTTC. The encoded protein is CASSSSGGLKETQYF.

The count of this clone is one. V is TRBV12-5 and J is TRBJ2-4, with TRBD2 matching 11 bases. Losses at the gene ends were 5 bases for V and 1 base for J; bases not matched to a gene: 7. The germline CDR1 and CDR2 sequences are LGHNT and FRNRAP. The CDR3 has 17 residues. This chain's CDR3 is CASGPPSSGRAKNIQYF. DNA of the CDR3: TGTGCTAGTGGTCCACCCTCTAGCGGGAGGGCCAAAAACATTCAGTACTTC.